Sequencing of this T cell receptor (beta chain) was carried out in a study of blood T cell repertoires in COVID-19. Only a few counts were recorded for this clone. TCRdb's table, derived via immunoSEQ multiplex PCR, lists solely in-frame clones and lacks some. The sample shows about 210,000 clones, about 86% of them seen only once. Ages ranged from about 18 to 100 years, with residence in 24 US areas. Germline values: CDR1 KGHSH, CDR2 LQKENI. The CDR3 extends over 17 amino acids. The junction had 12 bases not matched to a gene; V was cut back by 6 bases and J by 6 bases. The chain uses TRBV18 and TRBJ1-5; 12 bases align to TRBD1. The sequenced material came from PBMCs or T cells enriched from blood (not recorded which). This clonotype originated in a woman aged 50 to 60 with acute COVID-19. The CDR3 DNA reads TGTGCCAGCTCGAGTCAGCCGGGACAGGGGGCAGGTCAGCCCCAGCATTTT. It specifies CASSSQPGQGAGQPQHF.